Sequencing of this TCR beta chain was carried out in a study of T cells in Graves' hyperthyroidism and ophthalmopathy. The investigators amplified TCR beta CDR3 regions from RNA transcripts. The HTBI primer set was used in a first-round RT-PCR of the TCR CDR3. TCRdb itself ran the multiplex PCR reads through MiXCR, one entry per CDR3 protein. The repertoire holds about 290,000 distinct CDR3 sequences, roughly an eighth seen once, with less than 8% in the top ten. Graves' hyperthyroidism without ophthalmopathy progression within 18 months was termed stable. Hyperthyroidism in the patients, aged 18 to 65, was newly diagnosed and under 2 months in duration. Out of approximately 10 ml of fresh peripheral blood came the PBMCs. This clonotype showed up many times. This CDR3 spans 13 amino acids. Germline V gives CDR1 ENHRY, CDR2 SYGVKD. V shed 4 bases and J 5 bases; nucleotides not matched to a gene: 0.

The TCR comes from a woman aged 40 to 49 with Graves' hyperthyroidism. Sequencing input: blood. V usage is TRBV10-3 and J usage is TRBJ1-5; 9 positions match TRBD1. The CDR3 nucleotides are TGTGCCATCAGTGGGACAGGGGATCAGCCCCAGCATTTT. As protein: CAISGTGDQPQHF.